These T cell receptor beta chains were read from a single sample in a study of T cells after yellow fever vaccination. Each CDR3 protein gets one entry after TCRdb re-called the 5' RACE reads with MiXCR. The sample holds 150,000 to 200,000 distinct CDR3 sequences, more than 9.5% seen once. The source material was CD8+ T cells sorted from PBMCs, sampled 15 days after the yellow fever booster vaccination. These receptors were taken from a man between 18 and 35 years old who received the YFV17D yellow fever vaccine. CDR3s include the opening cysteine and the closing phenylalanine or tryptophan. A D gene is named only where the DNA matches it firmly. Where a row states a size, it is once, few, many or the class of an expanded clone; other rows omit it.

j_call: TRBJ2-2; d_call: TRBD2; v_call: TRBV29-1; clone_size: few; cdr3_nt: TGCAGCGTCGTTGGACTAGCCGGGGTGCCCGGGGAGCTGTTTTTT; cdr3_aa: CSVVGLAGVPGELFF
j_call: TRBJ2-2; d_call: TRBD1; v_call: TRBV6-4; clone_size: NA; cdr3_nt: TGTGCCAGCAGTGAAGGTGGACAGGGGGCGCCCGGGGAGCTGTTTTTT; cdr3_aa: CASSEGGQGAPGELFF
j_call: TRBJ2-3; d_call: NA; v_call: TRBV7-9; clone_size: many; cdr3_nt: TGTGCCAGCAGCGCCCTTATCGATACGCAGTATTTT; cdr3_aa: CASSALIDTQYF
j_call: TRBJ2-4; d_call: TRBD2; v_call: TRBV4-1; clone_size: NA; cdr3_nt: TGCGCCAGCAGCCAAGTACTAGCGGGGGTCCCCTTAGCCAAAAACATTCAGTACTTC; cdr3_aa: CASSQVLAGVPLAKNIQYF
j_call: TRBJ2-4; d_call: TRBD1; v_call: TRBV4-1; clone_size: NA; cdr3_nt: TGCGCCAGCAGCCCTCCGCGGGACAGGGACTTC; cdr3_aa: CASSPPRDRDF
j_call: TRBJ1-2; d_call: NA; v_call: TRBV3-1; clone_size: NA; cdr3_nt: TGTGCCAGCAGCCAAGCGGACGGCCTCTATGGCTACACCTTC; cdr3_aa: CASSQADGLYGYTF
j_call: TRBJ1-3; d_call: TRBD1; v_call: TRBV6-6; clone_size: few; cdr3_nt: TGTGCCGCCAGTACAGGGACAGGGTACGGAAACACCATATATTTT; cdr3_aa: CAASTGTGYGNTIYF
j_call: TRBJ1-1; d_call: NA; v_call: TRBV19; clone_size: NA; cdr3_nt: TGTGCCAGTAGATCAGGGCTAGCCGAAGCTTTCTTT; cdr3_aa: CASRSGLAEAFF
j_call: TRBJ2-2; d_call: NA; v_call: TRBV4-2; clone_size: many; cdr3_nt: TGTGCCAGCAGCCAAGTGGAGGGGAACACCGGGGAGCTGTTTTTT; cdr3_aa: CASSQVEGNTGELFF
j_call: TRBJ2-3; d_call: NA; v_call: TRBV7-3; clone_size: few; cdr3_nt: TGTGCCAGCAGCTCATTAACCGGGACTAGCACAGATACGCAGTATTTT; cdr3_aa: CASSSLTGTSTDTQYF